This record looks at one T cell receptor beta chain sequence and its context. This specimen comes from a study of identical twins. The CDR3 runs to 14 residues. TCRdb called the 5' RACE reads again in MiXCR, with one record for every CDR3 protein. Here the sample spans hundreds of thousands of distinct CDR3 sequences, around 8.6% being singletons. These same records also appear under a second study, on yellow fever vaccine responses in identical twins.

Sequencing was carried out using PBMCs. The origin of this receptor is a woman aged 18-29 years in good health. This sequence joins TRBV21-1 and TRBJ1-1; no check of the table's D call, TRBD1, against the DNA was made. TRBV21-1 is labeled a pseudogene. The CDR3 DNA reads TGTGCCAGCAGCCACGACAGGGCGAACACTGAAGCTTTCTTT. As protein: CASSHDRANTEAFF.